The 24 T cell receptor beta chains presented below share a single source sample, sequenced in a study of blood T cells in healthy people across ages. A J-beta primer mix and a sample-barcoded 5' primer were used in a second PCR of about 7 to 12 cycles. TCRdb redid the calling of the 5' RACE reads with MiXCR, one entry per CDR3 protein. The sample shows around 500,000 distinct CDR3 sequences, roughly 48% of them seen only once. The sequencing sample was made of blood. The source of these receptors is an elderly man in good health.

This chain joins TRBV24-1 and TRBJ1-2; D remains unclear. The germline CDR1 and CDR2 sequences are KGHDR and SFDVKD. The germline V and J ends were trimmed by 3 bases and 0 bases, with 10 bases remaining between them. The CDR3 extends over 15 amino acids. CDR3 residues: CATSDDGGANYGYTF. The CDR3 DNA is TGTGCCACCAGTGATGATGGAGGCGCTAACTATGGCTACACCTTC.

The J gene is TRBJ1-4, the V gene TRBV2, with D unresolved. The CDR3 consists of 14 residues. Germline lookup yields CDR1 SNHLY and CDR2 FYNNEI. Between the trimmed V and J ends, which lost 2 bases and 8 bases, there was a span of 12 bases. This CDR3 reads CASSEIRTKEKLFF. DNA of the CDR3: TGTGCCAGCAGTGAAATCCGGACCAAGGAAAAACTGTTTTTT.

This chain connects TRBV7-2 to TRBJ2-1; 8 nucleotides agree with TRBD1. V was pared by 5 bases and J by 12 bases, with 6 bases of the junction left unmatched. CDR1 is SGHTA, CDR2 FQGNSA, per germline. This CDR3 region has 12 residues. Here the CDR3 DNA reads TGTGCCAGCAGCGCTGGACAGGGAGGGCAGTTCTTC. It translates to CASSAGQGGQFF.

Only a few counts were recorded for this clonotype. The CDR3 reads CASSLDLSADTQYF. As DNA, the CDR3 is TGTGCCAGCAGCTTAGATCTATCAGCAGATACGCAGTATTTT. V and J are TRBV11-2 and TRBJ2-3; D call uncertain. V dropped 0 bases and J dropped 4 bases, with 8 bases sitting between them. The CDR3 is made up of 14 amino acids. Per the germline V gene, CDR1 is SGHAT and CDR2 is FQNNGV.

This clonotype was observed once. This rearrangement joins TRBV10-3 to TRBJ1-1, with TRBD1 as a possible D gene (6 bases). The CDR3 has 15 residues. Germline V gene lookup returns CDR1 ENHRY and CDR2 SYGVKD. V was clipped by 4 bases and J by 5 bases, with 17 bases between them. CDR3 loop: CAISGPRGRRTEAFF. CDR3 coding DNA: TGTGCCATCAGTGGCCCCAGGGGAAGAAGGACTGAAGCTTTCTTT.

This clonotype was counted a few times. CDR3 sequence (DNA): TGTGCCATCAGTGATCCCGGTGAGGTCGCAGATACGCAGTATTTT. It yields the protein CAISDPGEVADTQYF. The chain recombines TRBV10-3 with TRBJ2-3; D is unresolved. The CDR3 consists of 15 residues. The V gene's germline CDR1 is ENHRY and CDR2 SYGVKD. Deletions cut 3 bases from V and 4 bases from J, with 14 bases between.

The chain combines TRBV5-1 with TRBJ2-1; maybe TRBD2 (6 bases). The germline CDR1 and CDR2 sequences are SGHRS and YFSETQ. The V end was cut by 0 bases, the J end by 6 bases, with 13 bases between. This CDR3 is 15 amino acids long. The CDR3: CASSLGSEGINEQFF. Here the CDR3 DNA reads TGCGCCAGCAGCTTGGGGTCGGAGGGGATCAATGAGCAGTTCTTC. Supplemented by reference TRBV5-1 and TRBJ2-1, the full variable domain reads KAGVTQTPRYLIKTRGQQVTLSCSPISGHRSVSWYQQTPGQGLQFLFEYFSETQRNKGNFPGRFSGRQFSNSRSEMNVSTLELGDSALYLCASSLGSEGINEQFFGPGTRLTVL.

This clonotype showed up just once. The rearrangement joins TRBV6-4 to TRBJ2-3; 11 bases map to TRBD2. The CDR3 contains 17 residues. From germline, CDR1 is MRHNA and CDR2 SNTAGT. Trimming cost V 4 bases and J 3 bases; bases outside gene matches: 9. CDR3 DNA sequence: TGTGCCAGCAGTGGGGCTAGCGGGGGGACCCTTACAGATACGCAGTATTTT. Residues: CASSGASGGTLTDTQYF.

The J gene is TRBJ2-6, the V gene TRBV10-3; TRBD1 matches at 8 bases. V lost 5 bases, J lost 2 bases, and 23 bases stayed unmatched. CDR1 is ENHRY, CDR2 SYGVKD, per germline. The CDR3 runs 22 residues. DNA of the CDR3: TGTGCCATCAGTACAAAAACTAGGACAGGGAGACCTACCCTCCCTGGGGCCAACGTCCTGACTTTC. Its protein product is CAISTKTRTGRPTLPGANVLTF.

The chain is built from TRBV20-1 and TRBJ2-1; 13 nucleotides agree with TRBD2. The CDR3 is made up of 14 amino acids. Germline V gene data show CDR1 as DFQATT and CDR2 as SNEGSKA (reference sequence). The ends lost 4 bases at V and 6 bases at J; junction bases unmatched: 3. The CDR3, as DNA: TGCAGTGCTACGGGACTAGCGGGAATCAATGAGCAGTTCTTC. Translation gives CSATGLAGINEQFF.

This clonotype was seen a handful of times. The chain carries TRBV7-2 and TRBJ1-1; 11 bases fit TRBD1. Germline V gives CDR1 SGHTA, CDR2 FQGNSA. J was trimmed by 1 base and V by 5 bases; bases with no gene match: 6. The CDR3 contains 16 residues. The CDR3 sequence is CASSGQGAGWNTEAFF. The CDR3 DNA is TGTGCCAGCAGCGGACAGGGGGCTGGCTGGAACACTGAAGCTTTCTTT.

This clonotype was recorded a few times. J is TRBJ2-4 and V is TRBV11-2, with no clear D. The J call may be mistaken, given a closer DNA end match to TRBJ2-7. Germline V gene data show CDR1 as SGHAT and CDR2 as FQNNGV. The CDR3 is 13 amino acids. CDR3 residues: CASSPFSGYEQYF. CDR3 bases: TGTGCCAGCAGCCCATTTTCGGGCTACGAGCAGTACTTC.

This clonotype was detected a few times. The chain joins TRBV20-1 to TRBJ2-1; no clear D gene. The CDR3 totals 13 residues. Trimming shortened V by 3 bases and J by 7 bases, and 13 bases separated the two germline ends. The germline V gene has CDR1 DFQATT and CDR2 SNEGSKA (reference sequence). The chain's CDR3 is CSASGPGWNEQFF. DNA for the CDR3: TGCAGTGCTAGCGGGCCGGGTTGGAATGAGCAGTTCTTC.

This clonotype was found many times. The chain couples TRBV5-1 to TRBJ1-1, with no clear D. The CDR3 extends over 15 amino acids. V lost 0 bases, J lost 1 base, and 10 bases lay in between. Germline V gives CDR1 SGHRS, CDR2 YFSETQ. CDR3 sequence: CASSLVGNQNTEAFF. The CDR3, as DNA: TGCGCCAGCAGCTTGGTTGGGAATCAGAACACTGAAGCTTTCTTT.

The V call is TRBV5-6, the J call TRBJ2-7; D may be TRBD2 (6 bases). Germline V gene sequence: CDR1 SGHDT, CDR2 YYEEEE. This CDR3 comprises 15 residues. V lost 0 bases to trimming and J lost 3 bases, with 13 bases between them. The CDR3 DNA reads TGTGCCAGCAGCTTGGATATCAGGGAGGACTACGAGCAGTACTTC. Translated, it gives CASSLDIREDYEQYF.

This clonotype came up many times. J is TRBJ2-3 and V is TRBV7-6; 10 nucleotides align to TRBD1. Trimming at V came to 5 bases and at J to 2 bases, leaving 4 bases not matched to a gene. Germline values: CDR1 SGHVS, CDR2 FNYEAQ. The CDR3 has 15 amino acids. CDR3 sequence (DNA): TGTGCCAGCAGCCCTGACAGGGGGCCCACAGATACGCAGTATTTT. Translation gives CASSPDRGPTDTQYF.

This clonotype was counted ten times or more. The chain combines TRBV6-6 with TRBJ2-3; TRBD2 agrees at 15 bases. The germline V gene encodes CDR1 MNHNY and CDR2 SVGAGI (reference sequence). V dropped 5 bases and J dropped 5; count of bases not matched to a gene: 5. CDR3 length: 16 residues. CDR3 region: CASSRGLAGGLDTQYF. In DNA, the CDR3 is TGTGCCAGCAGTCGTGGACTAGCGGGGGGGTTAGATACGCAGTATTTT.

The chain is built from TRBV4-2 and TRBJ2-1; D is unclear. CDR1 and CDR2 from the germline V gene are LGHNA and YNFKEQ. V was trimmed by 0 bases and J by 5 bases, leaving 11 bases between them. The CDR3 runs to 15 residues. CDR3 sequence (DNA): TGTGCCAGCAGCCAAGATCTTCCAGCTAACAATGAGCAGTTCTTC. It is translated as CASSQDLPANNEQFF.

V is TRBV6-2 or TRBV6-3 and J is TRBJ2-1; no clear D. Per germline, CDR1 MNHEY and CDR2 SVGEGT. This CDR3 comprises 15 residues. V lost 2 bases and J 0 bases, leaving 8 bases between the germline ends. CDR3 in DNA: TGTGCCAGCAGTTACGCGCAGAGCTCCTACAATGAGCAGTTCTTC. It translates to CASSYAQSSYNEQFF.

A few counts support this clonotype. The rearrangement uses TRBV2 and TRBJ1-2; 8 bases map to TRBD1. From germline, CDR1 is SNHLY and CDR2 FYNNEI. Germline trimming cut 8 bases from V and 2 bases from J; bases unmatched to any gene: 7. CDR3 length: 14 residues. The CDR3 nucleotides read TGTGCCAGCGCTATCGGACAGGGAAACTATGGCTACACCTTC. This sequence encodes CASAIGQGNYGYTF.

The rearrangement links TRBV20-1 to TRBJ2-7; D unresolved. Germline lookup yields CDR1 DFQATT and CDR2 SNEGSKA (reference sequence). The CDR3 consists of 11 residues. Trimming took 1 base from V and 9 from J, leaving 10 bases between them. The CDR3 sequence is CSARVGVWQYF. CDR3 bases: TGCAGTGCTAGAGTTGGGGTGTGGCAGTACTTC.

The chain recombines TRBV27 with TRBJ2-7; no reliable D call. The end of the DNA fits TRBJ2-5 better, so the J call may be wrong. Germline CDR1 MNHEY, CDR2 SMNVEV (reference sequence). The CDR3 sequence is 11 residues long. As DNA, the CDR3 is TGTGCCAGCAGGGTGGGGTGGACCCAGTACTTC. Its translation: CASRVGWTQYF.

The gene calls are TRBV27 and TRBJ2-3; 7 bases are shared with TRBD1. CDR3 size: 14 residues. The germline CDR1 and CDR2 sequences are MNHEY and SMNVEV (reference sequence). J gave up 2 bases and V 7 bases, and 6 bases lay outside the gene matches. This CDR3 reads CASMGTVSTDTQYF. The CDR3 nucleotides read TGTGCCAGCATGGGGACAGTTTCCACAGATACGCAGTATTTT.

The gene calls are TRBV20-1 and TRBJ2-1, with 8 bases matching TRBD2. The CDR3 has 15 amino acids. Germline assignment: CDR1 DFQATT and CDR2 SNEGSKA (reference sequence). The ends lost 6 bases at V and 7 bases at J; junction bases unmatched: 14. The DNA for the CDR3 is TGCAGTGCCATACCGCCGGGACTAGGAATAAATGAGCAGTTCTTC. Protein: CSAIPPGLGINEQFF.